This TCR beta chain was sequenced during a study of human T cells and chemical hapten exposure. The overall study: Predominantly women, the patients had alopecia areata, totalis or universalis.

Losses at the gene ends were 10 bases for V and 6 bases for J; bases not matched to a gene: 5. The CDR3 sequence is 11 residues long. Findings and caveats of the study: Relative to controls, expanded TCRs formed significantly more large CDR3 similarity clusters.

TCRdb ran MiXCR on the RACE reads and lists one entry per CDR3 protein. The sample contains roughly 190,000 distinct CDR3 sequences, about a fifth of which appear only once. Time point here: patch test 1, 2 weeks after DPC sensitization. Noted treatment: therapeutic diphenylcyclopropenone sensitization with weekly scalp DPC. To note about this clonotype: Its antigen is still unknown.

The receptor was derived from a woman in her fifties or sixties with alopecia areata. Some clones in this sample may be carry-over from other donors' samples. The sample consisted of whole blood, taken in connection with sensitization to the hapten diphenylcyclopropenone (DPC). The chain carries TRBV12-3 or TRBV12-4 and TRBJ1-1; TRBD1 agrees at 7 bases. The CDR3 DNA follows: TGTGCCATTCGGACAGGACCTGAAGCTTTCTTT. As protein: CAIRTGPEAFF.